This T cell receptor (beta chain) emerged from a study of T cells after yellow fever vaccination. Turning to the study itself: Preparation used SMART-Seq v4 Ultra Low Input for the low-cell-number fractions. Study findings and constraints: The study noted that FACS-sorted repertoires could contain abundant clonotypes contaminating from the bulk population.

UMIs and a universal primer site were added when TCR cDNA was made by 5'RACE template switching. TCRdb passed the 5' RACE reads through MiXCR, listing each CDR3 protein once. The sample contains hundreds of thousands of distinct CDR3 sequences, around 12% of which appear only once. There are 14 residues in the CDR3. V lost 0 bases and J lost 5, with 10 bases in between. CDR1 KGHSH and CDR2 LQKENI come from the germline V gene. There are a few counts of this clonotype. Its antigen remains unknown. The chain combines TRBV18 with TRBJ2-5; tentatively, D is TRBD1 (6 bases). Here the sequenced sample was CD4+ T cells sorted from PBMCs, taken 15 days after the yellow fever booster vaccination. This TCR was sampled from a young man who received the YFV17D yellow fever vaccine. This chain's CDR3 is CASSPPGAKETQYF. The DNA for the CDR3 is TGTGCCAGCTCACCACCGGGGGCAAAGGAGACCCAGTACTTC.